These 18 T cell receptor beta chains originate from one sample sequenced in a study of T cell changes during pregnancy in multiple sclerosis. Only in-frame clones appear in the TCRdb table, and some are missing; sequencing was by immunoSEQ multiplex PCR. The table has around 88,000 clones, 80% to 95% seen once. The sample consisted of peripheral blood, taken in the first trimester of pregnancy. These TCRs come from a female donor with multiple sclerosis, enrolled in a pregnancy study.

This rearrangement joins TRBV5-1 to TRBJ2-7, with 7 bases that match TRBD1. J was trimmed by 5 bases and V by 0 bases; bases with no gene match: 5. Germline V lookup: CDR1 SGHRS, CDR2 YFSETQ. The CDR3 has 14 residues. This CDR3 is CASSLEGRGNEQYF. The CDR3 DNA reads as TGCGCCAGCAGCTTGGAGGGCAGGGGGAACGAGCAGTACTTC.

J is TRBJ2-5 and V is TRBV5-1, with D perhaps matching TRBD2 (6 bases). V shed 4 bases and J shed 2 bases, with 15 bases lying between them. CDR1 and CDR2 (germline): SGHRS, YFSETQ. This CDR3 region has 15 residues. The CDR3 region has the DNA TGCGCCAGCAGCCGTTTAGCAGGGAGGCAAGAGACCCAGTACTTC. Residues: CASSRLAGRQETQYF.

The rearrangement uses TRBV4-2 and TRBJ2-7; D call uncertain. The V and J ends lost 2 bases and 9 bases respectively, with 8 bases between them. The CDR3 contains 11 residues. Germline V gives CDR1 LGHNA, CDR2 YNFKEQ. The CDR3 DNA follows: TGTGCCAGCAGCCAATCCCTAGTGCAGTACTTC. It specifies CASSQSLVQYF.

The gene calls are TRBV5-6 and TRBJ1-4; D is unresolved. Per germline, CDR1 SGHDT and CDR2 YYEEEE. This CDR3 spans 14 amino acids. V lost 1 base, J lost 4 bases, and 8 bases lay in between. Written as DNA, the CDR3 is TGTGCCAGCAGCTTGCGTCTGTTTAATGAAAAACTGTTTTTT. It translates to CASSLRLFNEKLFF.

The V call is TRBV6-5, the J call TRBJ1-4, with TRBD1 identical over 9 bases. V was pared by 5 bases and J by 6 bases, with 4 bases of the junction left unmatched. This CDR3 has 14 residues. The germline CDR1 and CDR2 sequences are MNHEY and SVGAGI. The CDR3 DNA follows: TGTGCCAGCAGTGAAACAGGGGGCTATGAAAAACTGTTTTTT. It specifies CASSETGGYEKLFF.

CDR3 DNA: TGTGCCAGCAGCTTAGCTGGCGGAAGCACAGATACGCAGTATTTT. This codes for CASSLAGGSTDTQYF. V is TRBV7-9 and J is TRBJ2-3; the D is unclear. Trimming left V 0 bases short and J 0 bases short, with 7 bases between. The CDR3 is 15 residues long. Germline V CDR1 and CDR2: SEHNR, FQNEAQ (reference sequence). The full variable domain, in which reference TRBV7-9 and TRBJ2-3 provide the parts outside the CDR3, is DTGVSQNPRHKITKRGQNVTFRCDPISEHNRLYWYRQTLGQGPEFLTYFQNEAQLEKSRLLSDRFSAERPKGSFSTLEIQRTEQGDSAMYLCASSLAGGSTDTQYFGPGTRLTVL.

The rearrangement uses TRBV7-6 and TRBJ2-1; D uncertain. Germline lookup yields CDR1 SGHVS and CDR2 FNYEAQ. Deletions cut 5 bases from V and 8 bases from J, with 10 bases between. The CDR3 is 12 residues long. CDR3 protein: CASSPRSHEQFF. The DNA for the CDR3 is TGTGCCAGCAGCCCCCGTAGCCATGAGCAGTTCTTC.

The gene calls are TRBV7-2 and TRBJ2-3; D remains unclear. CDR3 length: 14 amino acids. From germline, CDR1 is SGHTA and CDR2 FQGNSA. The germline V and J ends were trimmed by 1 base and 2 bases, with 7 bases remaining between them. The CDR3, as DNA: TGTGCCAGCAGCTTAGTGAGAACCACAGATACGCAGTATTTT. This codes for CASSLVRTTDTQYF.

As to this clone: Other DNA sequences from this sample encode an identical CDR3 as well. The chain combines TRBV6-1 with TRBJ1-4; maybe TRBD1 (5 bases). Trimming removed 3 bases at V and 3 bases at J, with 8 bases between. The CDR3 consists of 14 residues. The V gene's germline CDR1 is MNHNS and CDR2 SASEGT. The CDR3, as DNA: TGTGCCAGCAGTGAGGGGGGTTCTAATGAAAAACTGTTTTTT. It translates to CASSEGGSNEKLFF.

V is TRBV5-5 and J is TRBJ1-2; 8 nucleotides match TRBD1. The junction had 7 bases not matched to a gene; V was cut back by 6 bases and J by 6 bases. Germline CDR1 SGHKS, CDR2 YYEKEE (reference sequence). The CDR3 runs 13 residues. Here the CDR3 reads CASTRQGYNGYTF. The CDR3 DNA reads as TGTGCCAGCACTCGACAGGGGTATAATGGCTACACCTTC.

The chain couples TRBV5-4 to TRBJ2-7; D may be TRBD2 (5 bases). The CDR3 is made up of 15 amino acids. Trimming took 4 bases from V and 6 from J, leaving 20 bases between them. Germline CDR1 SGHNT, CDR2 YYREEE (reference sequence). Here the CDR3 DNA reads TGTGCCAGCAGCCTAGGAGTCCCGCTTGCGGGCGAGCAGTACTTC. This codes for CASSLGVPLAGEQYF.

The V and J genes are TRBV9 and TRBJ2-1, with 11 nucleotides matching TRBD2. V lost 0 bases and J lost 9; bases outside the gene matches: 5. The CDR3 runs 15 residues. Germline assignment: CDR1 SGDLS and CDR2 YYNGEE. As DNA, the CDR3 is TGTGCCAGCAGCGTAGTTAGCGGGGGGGTTATTGAGCAGTTCTTC. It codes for CASSVVSGGVIEQFF.

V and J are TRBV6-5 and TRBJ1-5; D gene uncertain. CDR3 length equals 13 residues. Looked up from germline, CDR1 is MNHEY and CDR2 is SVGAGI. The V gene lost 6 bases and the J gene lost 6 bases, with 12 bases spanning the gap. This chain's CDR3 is CASSPDGIQPQHF. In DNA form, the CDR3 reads TGTGCCAGCAGCCCGGACGGGATTCAGCCCCAGCATTTT.

CDR3: CAWSGDRGRTDTQYF. The DNA for the CDR3 is TGTGCCTGGAGCGGGGACAGGGGGCGAACAGATACGCAGTATTTT. The V call is TRBV30, the J call TRBJ2-3; 12 nucleotides agree with TRBD1. With 3 bases clipped from V and 3 bases from J, the junction kept 4 bases outside the gene matches. This CDR3 is 15 amino acids long. Looked up from germline, CDR1 is GTSNPN and CDR2 is SVGIG (reference sequence).

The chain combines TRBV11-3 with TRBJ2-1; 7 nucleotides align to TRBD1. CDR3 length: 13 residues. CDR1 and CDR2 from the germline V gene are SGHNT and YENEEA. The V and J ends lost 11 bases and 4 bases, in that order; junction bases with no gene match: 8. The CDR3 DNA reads TGTGCCGGGAATCGGGACAGTTACAATGAGCAGTTCTTC. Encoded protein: CAGNRDSYNEQFF.

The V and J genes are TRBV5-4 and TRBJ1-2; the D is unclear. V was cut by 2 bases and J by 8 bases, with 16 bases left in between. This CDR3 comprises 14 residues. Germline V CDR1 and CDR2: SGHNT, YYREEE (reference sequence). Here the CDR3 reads CASSLGGKLGGYTF. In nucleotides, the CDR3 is TGTGCCAGCAGCTTAGGCGGGAAGTTGGGCGGCTACACCTTC. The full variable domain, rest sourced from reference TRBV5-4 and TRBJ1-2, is ETGVTQSPTHLIKTRGQQVTLRCSSQSGHNTVSWYQQALGQGPQFIFQYYREEENGRGNFPPRFSGLQFPNYSSELNVNALELDDSALYLCASSLGGKLGGYTFGSGTRLTVV.

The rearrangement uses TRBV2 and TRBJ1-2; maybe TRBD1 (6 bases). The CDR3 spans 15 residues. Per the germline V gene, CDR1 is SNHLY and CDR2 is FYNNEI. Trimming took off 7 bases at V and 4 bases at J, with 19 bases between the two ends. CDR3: CASKIQGGDGYGYTF. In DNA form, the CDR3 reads TGTGCCAGCAAGATACAGGGTGGGGACGGCTATGGCTACACCTTC.

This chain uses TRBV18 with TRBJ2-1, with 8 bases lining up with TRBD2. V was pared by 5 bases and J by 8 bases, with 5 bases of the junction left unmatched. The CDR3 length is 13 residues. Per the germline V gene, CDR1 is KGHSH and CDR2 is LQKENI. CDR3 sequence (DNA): TGTGCCAGCTCAATACTGGGACTAGATGAGCAGTTCTTC. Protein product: CASSILGLDEQFF.